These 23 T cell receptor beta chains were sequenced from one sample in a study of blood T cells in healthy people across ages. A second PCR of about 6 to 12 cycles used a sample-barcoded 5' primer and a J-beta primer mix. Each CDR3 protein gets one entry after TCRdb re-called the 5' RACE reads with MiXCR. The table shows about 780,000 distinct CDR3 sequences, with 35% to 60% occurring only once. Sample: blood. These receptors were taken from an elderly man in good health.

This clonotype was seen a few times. CDR3 amino acids: CASSPQGGANTGELFF. CDR3 coding DNA: TGTGCCAGCTCACCACAGGGAGGGGCGAACACCGGGGAGCTGTTTTTT. The V and J genes are TRBV18 and TRBJ2-2; TRBD2 agrees at 7 bases. This CDR3 region has 16 residues. CDR1 KGHSH and CDR2 LQKENI come from the germline V gene. J was trimmed by 0 bases and V by 1 base; bases with no gene match: 2.

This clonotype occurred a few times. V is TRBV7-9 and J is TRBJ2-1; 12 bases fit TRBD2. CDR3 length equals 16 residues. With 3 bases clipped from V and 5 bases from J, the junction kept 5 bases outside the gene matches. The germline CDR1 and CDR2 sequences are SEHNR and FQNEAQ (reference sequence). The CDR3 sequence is CASSLPWTSGNNEQFF. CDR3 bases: TGTGCCAGCAGCTTGCCTTGGACTAGCGGGAACAATGAGCAGTTCTTC. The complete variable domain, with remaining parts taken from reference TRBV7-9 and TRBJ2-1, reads DTGVSQNPRHKITKRGQNVTFRCDPISEHNRLYWYRQTLGQGPEFLTYFQNEAQLEKSRLLSDRFSAERPKGSFSTLEIQRTEQGDSAMYLCASSLPWTSGNNEQFFGPGTRLTVL.

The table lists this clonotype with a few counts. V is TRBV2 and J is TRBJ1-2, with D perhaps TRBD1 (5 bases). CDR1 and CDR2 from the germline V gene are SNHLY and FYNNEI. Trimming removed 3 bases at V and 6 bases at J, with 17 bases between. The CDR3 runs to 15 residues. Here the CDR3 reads CASSESMGLIDGYTF. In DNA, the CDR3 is TGTGCCAGCAGTGAGTCGATGGGGCTTATAGATGGCTACACCTTC.

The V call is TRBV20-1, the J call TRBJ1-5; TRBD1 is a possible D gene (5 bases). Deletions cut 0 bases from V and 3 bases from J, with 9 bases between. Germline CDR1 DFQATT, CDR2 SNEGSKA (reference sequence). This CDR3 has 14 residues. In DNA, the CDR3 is TGCAGTGCTAGAGATGCAGGGAACAATCAGCCCCAGCATTTT. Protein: CSARDAGNNQPQHF.

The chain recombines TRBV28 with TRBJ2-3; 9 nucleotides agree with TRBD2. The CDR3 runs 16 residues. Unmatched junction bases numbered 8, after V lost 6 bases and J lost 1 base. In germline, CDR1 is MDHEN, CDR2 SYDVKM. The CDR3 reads CASRPSGGLGTDTQYF. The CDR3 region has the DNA TGTGCCAGCAGACCGAGCGGGGGGCTAGGCACAGATACGCAGTATTTT.

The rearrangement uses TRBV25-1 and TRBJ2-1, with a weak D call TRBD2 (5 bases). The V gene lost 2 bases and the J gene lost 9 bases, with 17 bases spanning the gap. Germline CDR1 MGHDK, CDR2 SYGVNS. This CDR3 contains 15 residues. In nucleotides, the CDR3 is TGTGCCAGCAGTGAACCTAAGGGAGCTGTCGGTGAGCAGTTCTTC. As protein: CASSEPKGAVGEQFF.

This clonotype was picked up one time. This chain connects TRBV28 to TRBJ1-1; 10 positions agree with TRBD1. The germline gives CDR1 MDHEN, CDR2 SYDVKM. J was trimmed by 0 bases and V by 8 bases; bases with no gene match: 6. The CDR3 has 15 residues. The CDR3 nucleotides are TGTGCCAGCGGGGGGACAGGGGTTGTGAACACTGAAGCTTTCTTT. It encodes CASGGTGVVNTEAFF.

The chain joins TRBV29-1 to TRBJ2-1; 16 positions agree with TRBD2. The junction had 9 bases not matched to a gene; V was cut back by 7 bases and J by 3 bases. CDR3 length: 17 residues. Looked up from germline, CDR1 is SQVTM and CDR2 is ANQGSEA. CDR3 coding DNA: TGCAGCGCCCAAGGGACTAGCGGGAGGGGTGGCTACAATGAGCAGTTCTTC. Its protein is CSAQGTSGRGGYNEQFF.

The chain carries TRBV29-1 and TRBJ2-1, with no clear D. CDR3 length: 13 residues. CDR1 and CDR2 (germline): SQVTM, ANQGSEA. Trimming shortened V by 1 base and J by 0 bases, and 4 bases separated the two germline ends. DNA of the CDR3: TGCAGCGTTGAAGGGGACTCCTACAATGAGCAGTTCTTC. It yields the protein CSVEGDSYNEQFF.

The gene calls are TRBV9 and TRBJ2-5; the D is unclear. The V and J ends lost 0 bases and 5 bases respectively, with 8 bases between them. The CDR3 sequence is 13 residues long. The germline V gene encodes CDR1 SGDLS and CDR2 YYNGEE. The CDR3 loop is CASSVGVPETQYF. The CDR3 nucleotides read TGTGCCAGCAGCGTAGGAGTCCCTGAGACCCAGTACTTC.

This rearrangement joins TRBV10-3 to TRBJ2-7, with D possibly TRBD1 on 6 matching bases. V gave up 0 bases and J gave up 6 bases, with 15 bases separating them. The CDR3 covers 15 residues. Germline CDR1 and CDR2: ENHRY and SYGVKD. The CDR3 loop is CAISESLRTAGEQYF. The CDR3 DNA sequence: TGTGCCATCAGTGAGTCACTTAGGACAGCAGGCGAGCAGTACTTC.

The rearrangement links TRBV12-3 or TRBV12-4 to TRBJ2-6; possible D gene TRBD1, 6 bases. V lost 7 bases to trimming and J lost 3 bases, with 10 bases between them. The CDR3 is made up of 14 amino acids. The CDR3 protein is CASTQGIGANVLTF. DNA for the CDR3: TGTGCCAGCACCCAGGGGATTGGGGCCAACGTCCTGACTTTC.

The CDR3 is CASSLLRGEQFF. The CDR3 region has the DNA TGTGCCAGCAGCCTTCTCCGGGGAGAGCAGTTCTTC. The chain employs TRBV7-3 and TRBJ2-1, with a tentative D call TRBD2 (5 bases). V shed 5 bases and J shed 10 bases, with 12 bases lying between them. The CDR3 covers 12 residues. The germline V gene has CDR1 SGHTA and CDR2 FQGTGA.

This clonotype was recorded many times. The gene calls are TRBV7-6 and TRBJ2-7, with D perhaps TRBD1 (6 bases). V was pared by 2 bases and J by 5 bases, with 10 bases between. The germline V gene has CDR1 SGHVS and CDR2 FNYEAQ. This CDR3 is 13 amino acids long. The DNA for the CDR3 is TGTGCCAGCAGCTTAAACAGGGACCACGAGCAGTACTTC. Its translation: CASSLNRDHEQYF.

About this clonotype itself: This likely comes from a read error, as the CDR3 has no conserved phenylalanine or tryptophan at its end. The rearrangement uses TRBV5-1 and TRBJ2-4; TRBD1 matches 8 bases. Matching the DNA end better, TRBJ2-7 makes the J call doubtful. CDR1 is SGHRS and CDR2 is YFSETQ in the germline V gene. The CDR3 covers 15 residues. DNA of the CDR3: TGCGCCAGCAGCTCGCTGACAGGGGCCTCCTACGAGCAGTACCTC. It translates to CASSSLTGASYEQYL.

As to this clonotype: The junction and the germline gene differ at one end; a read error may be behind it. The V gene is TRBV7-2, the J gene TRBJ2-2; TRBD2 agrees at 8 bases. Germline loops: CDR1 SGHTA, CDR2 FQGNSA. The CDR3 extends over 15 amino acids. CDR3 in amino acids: CASSLGLDNAGELFF. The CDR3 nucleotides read TGTGCCAGCAGCTTGGGACTAGATAATGCCGGGGAGCTGTTTTTC. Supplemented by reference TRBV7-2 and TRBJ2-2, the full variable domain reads GAGVSQSPSNKVTEKGKDVELRCDPISGHTALYWYRQSLGQGLEFLIYFQGNSAPDKSGLPSDRFSAERTGGSVSTLTIQRTQQEDSAVYLCASSLGLDNAGELFFGEGSRLTVL.

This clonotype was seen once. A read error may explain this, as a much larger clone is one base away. CDR3 sequence (DNA): TGTGCCAGCAGGGCGACCCACGAGCAGTACTTC. The encoded protein is CASRATHEQYF. This chain joins TRBV2 and TRBJ2-4; D uncertain. Near its end, the DNA agrees better with TRBJ2-7, so the J call may be wrong. The CDR3 runs 11 residues. Germline CDR1 and CDR2: SNHLY and FYNNEI.

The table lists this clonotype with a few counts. CDR3 sequence: CASSWGLSPFNEQYF. CDR3 DNA sequence: TGTGCCAGCAGCTGGGGACTCTCACCATTCAATGAGCAGTACTTC. The chain uses TRBV5-6 and TRBJ2-1, with D possibly being TRBD2 (6 bases). The J call is in doubt because the DNA end fits TRBJ2-7 better. CDR1 SGHDT and CDR2 YYEEEE come from the germline V gene. This CDR3 contains 15 residues.

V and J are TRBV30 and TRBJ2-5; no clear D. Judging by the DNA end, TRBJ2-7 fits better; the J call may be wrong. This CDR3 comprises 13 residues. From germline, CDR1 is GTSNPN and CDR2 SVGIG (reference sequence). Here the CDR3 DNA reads TGTGCCTGGACTCCCGGAATGGGCTACGAGCAGTACTTC. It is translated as CAWTPGMGYEQYF.

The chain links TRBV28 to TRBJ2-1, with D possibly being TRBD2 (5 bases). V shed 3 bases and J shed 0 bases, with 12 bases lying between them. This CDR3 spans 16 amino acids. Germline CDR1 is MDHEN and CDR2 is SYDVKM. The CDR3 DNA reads TGTGCCAGCAGTTTCGTCGGCGGGCTCTCCTACAATGAGCAGTTCTTC. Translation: CASSFVGGLSYNEQFF.

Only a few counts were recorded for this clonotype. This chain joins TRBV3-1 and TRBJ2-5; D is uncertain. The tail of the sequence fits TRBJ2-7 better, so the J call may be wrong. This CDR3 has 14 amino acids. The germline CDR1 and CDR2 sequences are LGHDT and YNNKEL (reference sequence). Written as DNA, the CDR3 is TGTGCCAGCAGCCTAGGCAACACCCTCTACGAGCAGTACTTC. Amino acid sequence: CASSLGNTLYEQYF.

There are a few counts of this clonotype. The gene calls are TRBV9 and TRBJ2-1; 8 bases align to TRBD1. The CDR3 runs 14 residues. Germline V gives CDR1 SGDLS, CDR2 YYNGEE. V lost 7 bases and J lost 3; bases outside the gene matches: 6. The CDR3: CASGPGQVYNEQFF. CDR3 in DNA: TGTGCCAGCGGACCGGGACAGGTCTACAATGAGCAGTTCTTC. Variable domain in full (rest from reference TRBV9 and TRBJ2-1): DSGVTQTPKHLITATGQRVTLRCSPRSGDLSVYWYQQSLDQGLQFLIQYYNGEERAKGNILERFSAQQFPDLHSELNLSSLELGDSALYFCASGPGQVYNEQFFGPGTRLTVL.

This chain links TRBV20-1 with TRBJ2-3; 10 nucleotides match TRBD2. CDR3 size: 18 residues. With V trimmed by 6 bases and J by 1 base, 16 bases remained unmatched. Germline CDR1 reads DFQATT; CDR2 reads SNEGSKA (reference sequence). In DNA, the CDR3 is TGCAGTGCAGCCCGGAGGAGAGCGGGAGGGGCCGGCACAGATACGCAGTATTTT. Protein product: CSAARRRAGGAGTDTQYF.